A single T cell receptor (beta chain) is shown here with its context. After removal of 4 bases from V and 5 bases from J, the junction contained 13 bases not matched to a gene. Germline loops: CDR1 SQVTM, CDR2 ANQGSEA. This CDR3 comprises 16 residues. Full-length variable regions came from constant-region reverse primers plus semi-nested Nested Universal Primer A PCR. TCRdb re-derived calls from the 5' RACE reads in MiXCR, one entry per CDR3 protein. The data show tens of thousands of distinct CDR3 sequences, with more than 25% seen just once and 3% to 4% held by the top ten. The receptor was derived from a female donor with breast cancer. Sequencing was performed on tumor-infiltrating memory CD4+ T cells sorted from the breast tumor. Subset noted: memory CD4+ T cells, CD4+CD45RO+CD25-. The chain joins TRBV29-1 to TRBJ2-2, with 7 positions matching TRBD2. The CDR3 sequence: CSVGVGRGSSTGELFF. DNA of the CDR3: TGCAGCGTTGGGGTCGGGCGCGGGAGTTCGACCGGGGAGCTGTTTTTT.